The 5 T cell receptor beta chains below all came from one sample that was sequenced in a study of cytomegalovirus exposure and HLA in healthy donors. The study ran its PCR with 60 Vbeta and 13 Jbeta primers. Here immunoSEQ multiplex PCR was the method, and the copy in TCRdb shows in-frame clones only, minus some. The sample includes just over 200,000 clones, 82% of them seen just once. Sequenced material: PBMCs. These receptor sequences come from a woman between 35 and 50 years old in good health and CMV-seronegative.

The CDR3 sequence is CASSPRRDYNEQFF. The CDR3 region has the DNA TGTGCCAGCAGCCCCAGGCGGGACTACAATGAGCAGTTCTTC. The chain carries TRBV7-8 and TRBJ2-1, with a tentative D call TRBD2 (6 bases). CDR1 is SGHVS, CDR2 FQNEAQ, per germline. The V gene lost 5 bases and the J gene lost 3 bases, with 11 bases spanning the gap. The CDR3 is 14 amino acids.

This sequence joins TRBV29-1 and TRBJ1-4, with D unclear. CDR1 and CDR2 (germline): SQVTM, ANQGSEA. The germline V and J ends were trimmed by 4 bases and 8 bases, with 5 bases remaining between them. The CDR3 totals 10 residues. The CDR3, as DNA: TGCAGCGTTGCCGGGGAAAAACTGTTTTTT. Its translation: CSVAGEKLFF.

This clone appeared a few times. This sequence joins TRBV27 and TRBJ2-2; 9 bases align to TRBD1. CDR1 is MNHEY and CDR2 is SMNVEV in the germline V gene (reference sequence). This CDR3 spans 16 amino acids. J was trimmed by 1 base and V by 6 bases; bases with no gene match: 6. The CDR3 sequence is CASSKQGAMNTGELFF. CDR3 bases: TGTGCCAGCAGCAAACAGGGGGCGATGAACACCGGGGAGCTGTTTTTT.

The chain couples TRBV6-1 to TRBJ2-2, with D unresolved. Trimming removed 3 bases at V and 1 base at J, with 6 bases between. CDR3 length equals 14 residues. Germline assignment: CDR1 MNHNS and CDR2 SASEGT. The CDR3: CASSDGWNTGELFF. The CDR3, as DNA: TGTGCCAGCAGTGACGGTTGGAACACCGGGGAGCTGTTTTTT.

The rearrangement joins TRBV5-1 to TRBJ1-1; D call uncertain. V gave up 0 bases and J gave up 0 bases, with 12 bases separating them. The CDR3 has 16 residues. Germline lookup yields CDR1 SGHRS and CDR2 YFSETQ. CDR3 sequence (DNA): TGCGCCAGCAGCTTGGTAGCTGGCGTTATGAACACTGAAGCTTTCTTT. This codes for CASSLVAGVMNTEAFF.